The 22 T cell receptor beta chains below all came from one sample that was sequenced in a study of shared clonotypes between healthy human individuals (dated by TCRdb to 2018 to 2020). The library was obtained by the immunoSEQ multiplex PCR assay. TCRdb holds this immuneACCESS table with in-frame rearrangements only. Some clones are missing; in checked studies, unresolved V genes explain under half, and the rest has no known cause. In all, the sample holds around 2.1 million clones, and 95% of those were seen once. The top ten clones comprise over 0.1% of the sample. The sample taken for sequencing was naive CD4+ T cells sorted from blood. The cell subset or site label, as the study defines it: CD45RA+ positively selected. The receptor source for this set is a man aged 18 to 29 in good health.

The gene calls are TRBV29-1 and TRBJ1-2; a possible D gene is TRBD1 (5 bases). The CDR3 runs to 13 residues. The germline V and J ends were trimmed by 4 bases and 4 bases, with 13 bases remaining between them. CDR1 SQVTM and CDR2 ANQGSEA come from the germline V gene. CDR3: CSVAEGLVYGYTF. CDR3 coding DNA: TGCAGCGTTGCAGAGGGGTTAGTCTATGGCTACACCTTC.

The count of this clone is one. The gene calls are TRBV10-2 and TRBJ2-1, with D unresolved. Germline CDR1 is WSHSY and CDR2 is SAAADI. V was trimmed by 0 bases and J by 4 bases, leaving 7 bases between them. CDR3 size: 14 residues. The CDR3 coding sequence is TGCGCCAGCAGTGAGTCGAAGCAGTACAATGAGCAGTTCTTC. Translation: CASSESKQYNEQFF.

This chain uses TRBV11-2 with TRBJ1-2; 7 bases line up with TRBD1. V dropped 5 bases and J dropped 2; count of bases not matched to a gene: 5. The CDR3 is made up of 14 amino acids. The germline gives CDR1 SGHAT, CDR2 FQNNGV. The chain's CDR3 is CASSTQQGNYGYTF. CDR3 sequence (DNA): TGTGCCAGCAGCACACAACAGGGGAACTATGGCTACACCTTC.

The rearrangement joins TRBV28 to TRBJ1-4, with 9 bases identical to TRBD1. This CDR3 spans 17 amino acids. V was pared by 7 bases and J by 8 bases, with 17 bases of the junction left unmatched. Germline lookup yields CDR1 MDHEN and CDR2 SYDVKM. CDR3: CASKGSGKGQGFEKLFF. The CDR3 nucleotides are TGTGCCAGCAAAGGTTCGGGAAAGGGACAGGGTTTCGAAAAACTGTTTTTT.

This clone has just a few counts. The same CDR3 can be traced to other DNA sequences in this sample. The chain combines TRBV18 with TRBJ2-7; 8 bases match TRBD1. CDR3 length equals 14 residues. Germline lookup yields CDR1 KGHSH and CDR2 LQKENI. V shed 3 bases and J 1 base; nucleotides not matched to a gene: 2. The CDR3, as DNA: TGTGCCAGCTCACCGGGACAGGTATCCTACGAGCAGTACTTC. Translation: CASSPGQVSYEQYF.

In the case of this clone: The same CDR3 arises from other DNA sequences in this sample as well. The chain uses TRBV7-8 and TRBJ2-7; D gene uncertain. V was clipped by 1 base and J by 3 bases, with 10 bases between them. The CDR3 totals 14 residues. CDR1 SGHVS and CDR2 FQNEAQ come from the germline V gene. CDR3 amino acids: CASSLEAGNYEQYF. The CDR3 DNA reads as TGTGCCAGCAGCTTAGAGGCAGGCAACTACGAGCAGTACTTC.

The chain has TRBV6-1 and TRBJ1-2; D is possibly TRBD1 (5 bases). Trimming took off 4 bases at V and 4 bases at J, with 16 bases between the two ends. The CDR3 sequence is 15 residues long. CDR1 is MNHNS, CDR2 SASEGT, per germline. CDR3 residues: CASSVQGPTAYGYTF. The DNA of the CDR3 is TGTGCCAGCAGTGTTCAGGGCCCGACCGCCTATGGCTACACCTTC.

This clone was counted a few times. The chain recombines TRBV5-1 with TRBJ1-6; 8 nucleotides align to TRBD1. After removal of 0 bases from V and 10 bases from J, the junction contained 6 bases not matched to a gene. Germline loops: CDR1 SGHRS, CDR2 YFSETQ. The CDR3 is 15 residues long. CDR3 nucleotides: TGCGCCAGCAGCTTGGGGCAGGGGGCCTCGTCACCCCTCCACTTT. It is translated as CASSLGQGASSPLHF.

The J gene is TRBJ1-2, the V gene TRBV18; 9 nucleotides line up with TRBD1. The CDR3 is 13 amino acids. Germline values: CDR1 KGHSH, CDR2 LQKENI. Unmatched junction bases numbered 7, after V lost 8 bases and J lost 6 bases. The CDR3 nucleotides are TGTGCCAGCCGGACAGGGGTAAACGATGGCTACACCTTC. Its protein is CASRTGVNDGYTF.

The rearrangement uses TRBV18 and TRBJ1-2, with D possibly matching TRBD1 (6 bases). Germline V gene data show CDR1 as KGHSH and CDR2 as LQKENI. Trimming took off 5 bases at V and 1 base at J, with 14 bases between the two ends. The CDR3 loop spans 15 amino acids. In DNA, the CDR3 is TGTGCCAGCTCAGAGGGGTGGACAGATAACTATGGCTACACCTTC. It specifies CASSEGWTDNYGYTF.

Points on this clone: Other DNA sequences within the sample encode an identical CDR3. The CDR3 spells CASSLASGTDTQYF. CDR3 bases: TGTGCCAGCAGCTTAGCCAGCGGCACAGATACGCAGTATTTT. The chain joins TRBV7-2 to TRBJ2-3; D not resolved. Germline values: CDR1 SGHTA, CDR2 FQGNSA. The CDR3 covers 14 residues. V lost 0 bases and J 1 base, leaving 5 bases between the germline ends.

To note about this clone: This same CDR3 is encoded by further DNA sequences in the sample. This rearrangement joins TRBV28 to TRBJ2-7; D is unresolved. The CDR3 has 11 residues. Trimming removed 5 bases from V and 4 bases from J, with 6 bases in between. Germline V gene lookup returns CDR1 MDHEN and CDR2 SYDVKM. The CDR3 region is CASSARYEQYF. The DNA for the CDR3 is TGTGCCAGCAGTGCCCGGTACGAGCAGTACTTC.

The CDR3 DNA reads TGTGCCAGCAGCCAAGGGACAGGGGGCGCGAGTACCGGGGAGCTGTTTTTT. It encodes CASSQGTGGASTGELFF. V usage is TRBV7-9 and J usage is TRBJ2-2; 12 bases fit TRBD1. This CDR3 is built from 17 residues. The J segment lost 5 bases and the V segment lost 5 bases, leaving 9 bases of the junction unmatched. Germline CDR1 is SEHNR and CDR2 is FQNEAQ (reference sequence).

This chain joins TRBV10-3 and TRBJ1-4, with D possibly being TRBD1 (5 bases). V lost 6 bases and J 14 bases, leaving 19 bases between the germline ends. The CDR3 is 13 amino acids. CDR1 and CDR2 (germline): ENHRY, SYGVKD. CDR3 DNA: TGTGCCATCAGCCCGGGACCTAGAGTCGGGCTGTTTTTT. Its translation: CAISPGPRVGLFF.

To note about this clone: Other DNA sequences from this sample encode an identical CDR3 as well. This chain joins TRBV6-5 and TRBJ1-6; no clear D gene. The V gene's germline CDR1 is MNHEY and CDR2 SVGAGI. This CDR3 spans 15 amino acids. V was shortened by 2 bases and J by 0 bases, with 5 bases between the two germline ends. The CDR3 region is CASSYGSSYNSPLHF. The CDR3, as DNA: TGTGCCAGCAGTTACGGTAGCTCCTATAATTCACCCCTCCACTTT.

The chain combines TRBV5-4 with TRBJ1-1, with D maybe TRBD1 (5 bases). CDR3 length: 14 amino acids. Germline CDR1 is SGHNT and CDR2 is YYREEE (reference sequence). The V and J ends lost 5 bases and 5 bases respectively, with 16 bases between them. CDR3 loop: CASRIKGARTEAFF. CDR3 in DNA: TGTGCCAGCAGAATTAAAGGGGCGCGGACTGAAGCTTTCTTT. Together with reference TRBV5-4 and TRBJ1-1, the CDR3 gives the full variable domain: ETGVTQSPTHLIKTRGQQVTLRCSSQSGHNTVSWYQQALGQGPQFIFQYYREEENGRGNFPPRFSGLQFPNYSSELNVNALELDDSALYLCASRIKGARTEAFFGQGTRLTVV.

The chain recombines TRBV4-3 with TRBJ1-5, with a weak D call TRBD1 (6 bases). This CDR3 has 14 residues. V lost 0 bases, J lost 7 bases, and 10 bases lay in between. CDR1 is LGHNA, CDR2 YSLEER, per germline. The CDR3: CASSQEQGRQPQHF. CDR3 DNA sequence: TGCGCCAGCAGCCAAGAACAGGGACGGCAGCCCCAGCATTTT.

On this clone: This sample also contains other DNA sequences that code for the same CDR3. The chain recombines TRBV10-3 with TRBJ2-5; D remains unclear. The CDR3 consists of 11 residues. The germline V gene has CDR1 ENHRY and CDR2 SYGVKD. Trimming took 8 bases from V and 1 from J, leaving 5 bases between them. The CDR3 spells CAISAQETQYF. For the CDR3, the DNA is TGTGCCATCTCAGCCCAAGAGACCCAGTACTTC.

V gene TRBV10-2 combines with J gene TRBJ1-5; D is possibly TRBD1 (6 bases). The CDR3 spans 18 residues. Trimming shortened V by 8 bases and J by 0 bases, and 23 bases separated the two germline ends. CDR1 WSHSY and CDR2 SAAADI come from the germline V gene. The CDR3 spells CASLKGKRGGYSNQPQHF. DNA of the CDR3: TGCGCCAGCCTCAAGGGGAAAAGGGGGGGGTATAGCAATCAGCCCCAGCATTTT.

The chain recombines TRBV2 with TRBJ1-2; TRBD1 matches at 11 bases. Germline assignment: CDR1 SNHLY and CDR2 FYNNEI. CDR3 length: 17 residues. The trim removed 7 bases at V and 7 bases at J, leaving 17 bases unmatched. In nucleotides, the CDR3 is TGTGCCAGCACACCCGAGGCATCCGGGACAGGGGGTCTTGGCTACACCTTC. Protein product: CASTPEASGTGGLGYTF.

This chain links TRBV6-8 with TRBJ2-7; D ambiguous. V lost 8 bases and J 2 bases, leaving 10 bases between the germline ends. The CDR3 sequence is 12 residues long. The germline gives CDR1 MNHGY, CDR2 SAAAGT. This CDR3 is CASFPSPYEQYF. The CDR3 DNA reads as TGTGCCAGCTTCCCTAGTCCCTACGAGCAGTACTTC.

The chain uses TRBV6-1 and TRBJ1-5, with a weak D call TRBD1 (5 bases). V shed 3 bases and J shed 9 bases, with 12 bases lying between them. Germline CDR1 MNHNS, CDR2 SASEGT. The CDR3 length is 13 residues. This chain's CDR3 is CASSETRGVPQHF. Written as DNA, the CDR3 is TGTGCCAGCAGTGAGACAAGGGGTGTGCCCCAGCATTTT.